What follows are 20 T cell receptor beta chains derived from one specimen sequenced in a study of human T cells and chemical hapten exposure. TCRdb reprocessed the RACE reads with MiXCR, giving one entry per CDR3 protein. The sample includes 150,000 to 200,000 distinct CDR3 sequences, approximately 15% of them seen just once. Time point defined: patch test 1, 2 weeks after DPC sensitization. The treatment was: therapeutic diphenylcyclopropenone sensitization with weekly scalp DPC. The source was whole blood, collected in connection with sensitization to the hapten diphenylcyclopropenone (DPC). These receptors originate from a woman younger than 45 with alopecia areata. Some clones in this sample may be carry-over from other donors' samples.

This clonotype was seen a handful of times. The V and J genes are TRBV6-2 or TRBV6-3 and TRBJ1-5, with D tentatively TRBD1 (5 bases). The V and J ends lost 7 bases and 3 bases respectively, with 13 bases between them. The germline V gene has CDR1 MNHEY and CDR2 SVGEGT. The CDR3 totals 14 residues. CDR3 nucleotide sequence: TGTGCCAGCAAGGGGCACAACGACAATCAGCCCCAGCATTTT. Protein sequence: CASKGHNDNQPQHF.

Concerning this clonotype: Relative to the germline gene, one junction end is altered; a read error may explain this. The rearrangement links TRBV11-3 to TRBJ2-7, with 14 positions matching TRBD2. The length of the CDR3 is 15 residues. CDR1 is SGHNT and CDR2 is YENEEA in the germline V gene. CDR3 loop: CANSPGLAGGYEQYF. CDR3 bases: TGTGCCAACAGCCCCGGACTAGCGGGGGGCTACGAGCAGTACTTC.

This clonotype has only a few counts. The chain combines TRBV4-3 with TRBJ1-6; D is perhaps TRBD1 (5 bases). Deletions cut 1 base from V and 7 bases from J, with 5 bases between. The length of the CDR3 is 13 residues. The germline gives CDR1 LGHNA, CDR2 YSLEER. The CDR3 region has the DNA TGCGCCAGCAGCCAAGGGGGGAATTCACCCCTCCACTTT. As protein: CASSQGGNSPLHF.

As to this clonotype: A junction boundary mismatches the germline segment, possibly from a read error. J is TRBJ1-6 and V is TRBV2; no definite D call. CDR1 is SNHLY and CDR2 is FYNNEI in the germline V gene. The CDR3 loop spans 14 amino acids. CDR3 region: CASSVRDYNTPLHF. The CDR3 bases are TGTGCCAGCAGTGTCCGCGATTATAATACACCCCTCCACTTT.

The sample holds a few counts of this clonotype. V and J are TRBV3-2 and TRBJ2-5; TRBD2, the D gene given by the table, was not confirmed from the DNA. TRBV3-2 is reported as a pseudogene. The CDR3 is made up of 16 amino acids. CDR3 sequence reads: CASSQKPGTTKETQYF. The CDR3 coding sequence is TGTGCCAGCAGCCAAAAACCCGGGACTACCAAAGAGACCCAGTACTTC.

This clonotype was counted only a few times. The chain employs TRBV24-1 and TRBJ1-5; D remains ambiguous. The CDR3 is made up of 13 amino acids. V lost 5 bases to trimming and J lost 7 bases, with 11 bases between them. Germline CDR1 reads KGHDR; CDR2 reads SFDVKD. Written as DNA, the CDR3 is TGTGCCACCAGTGCCCCAGGAGGACAGCCCCAGCATTTT. Residues: CATSAPGGQPQHF.

Ten or more counts support this clonotype. The chain recombines TRBV7-2 with TRBJ1-4, with 7 bases matching TRBD1. CDR1 SGHTA and CDR2 FQGNSA come from the germline V gene. V lost 5 bases and J lost 4; bases outside the gene matches: 4. The CDR3 consists of 14 residues. CDR3 bases: TGTGCCAGCAGCCGGGACAGATTTAATGAAAAACTGTTTTTT. Protein product: CASSRDRFNEKLFF.

This clonotype has more than one count but fewer than ten. J is TRBJ2-3 and V is TRBV6-5; 9 positions agree with TRBD1. The V segment lost 1 base and the J segment 4 bases; nucleotides outside the gene matches: 9. In germline, CDR1 is MNHEY, CDR2 SVGAGI. This CDR3 is built from 17 residues. The CDR3 reads CASSYFPGQGMADTQYF. CDR3 DNA: TGTGCCAGCAGTTACTTCCCGGGACAGGGTATGGCAGATACGCAGTATTTT.

This clonotype has just a few counts. This rearrangement joins TRBV5-1 to TRBJ2-5, with a possible D match to TRBD2 (7 bases). The germline V gene has CDR1 SGHRS and CDR2 YFSETQ. V lost 1 base to trimming and J lost 3 bases, with 19 bases between them. This CDR3 is built from 17 residues. The CDR3 loop reads CASSLLSGGGIEETQYF. The CDR3 DNA follows: TGCGCCAGCAGCTTGCTCTCTGGCGGGGGCATAGAAGAGACCCAGTACTTC.

The chain combines TRBV7-2 with TRBJ2-2, with TRBD1 as a possible D gene (6 bases). CDR1 and CDR2 from the germline V gene are SGHTA and FQGNSA. V was trimmed by 3 bases and J by 3 bases, leaving 14 bases between them. This CDR3 contains 16 residues. In nucleotides, the CDR3 is TGTGCCAGCAGCTTCCTTCTACAGGGCGACACCGGGGAGCTGTTTTTT. As protein: CASSFLLQGDTGELFF.

CDR3 amino acids: CASSAGGTETQYF. The CDR3 DNA follows: TGTGCCAGCAGCGCAGGGGGAACAGAGACCCAGTACTTC. The rearrangement links TRBV9 to TRBJ2-5; 7 bases map to TRBD1. This CDR3 is 13 amino acids long. Trimming cost V 3 bases and J 4 bases; bases outside gene matches: 3. CDR1 SGDLS and CDR2 YYNGEE come from the germline V gene.

This clonotype has ten or more counts. The chain links TRBV3-1 to TRBJ2-1, with no clear D. The ends were cut back, 2 bases at V and 6 bases at J, with 8 bases in the middle. The CDR3 sequence is 13 residues long. From germline, CDR1 is LGHDT and CDR2 YNNKEL (reference sequence). CDR3 sequence (DNA): TGTGCCAGCAGCCAAAAAGGAACCAATGAGCAGTTCTTC. This sequence encodes CASSQKGTNEQFF.

The table lists this clonotype with a few counts. The chain combines TRBV29-1 with TRBJ2-7, with D perhaps given as TRBD1 or TRBD2 (5 bases each). Germline loops: CDR1 SQVTM, CDR2 ANQGSEA. V lost 4 bases, J lost 3 bases, and 13 bases lay in between. CDR3 length: 13 amino acids. CDR3 coding DNA: TGCAGCGTTGTGGGGACGATTATCTACGAGCAGTACTTC. It specifies CSVVGTIIYEQYF.

This clonotype was recorded at least ten times. The chain recombines TRBV6-6 with TRBJ2-3; 7 positions match TRBD2. In germline, CDR1 is MNHNY, CDR2 SVGAGI (reference sequence). This CDR3 has 16 residues. The V segment lost 7 bases and the J segment 4 bases; nucleotides outside the gene matches: 14. CDR3 sequence (DNA): TGTGCCAGCATATCTCAAGCGGGGTATGGGGCAGATACGCAGTATTTT. This codes for CASISQAGYGADTQYF.

The CDR3: CASSPSRRGSLMNTEAFF. Written as DNA, the CDR3 is TGTGCCAGCAGCCCGTCCAGAAGGGGGTCCTTAATGAACACTGAAGCTTTCTTT. The V gene is TRBV5-6, the J gene TRBJ1-1; TRBD1 might be the D (6 bases). This CDR3 region has 18 residues. Trimming stripped 4 bases from V and 0 bases from J, with 22 bases between. The germline V gene encodes CDR1 SGHDT and CDR2 YYEEEE.

This clonotype was seen more than once but under ten times. The chain joins TRBV30 to TRBJ2-7; 9 bases are a match to TRBD1. With 2 bases clipped from V and 5 bases from J, the junction kept 7 bases outside the gene matches. The CDR3 is 14 amino acids. Germline-derived CDR1 and CDR2 are GTSNPN and SVGIG (reference sequence). The CDR3 DNA follows: TGTGCCTGGAGTCCGGGACAGGGTAACGACGAGCAGTACTTC. It yields the protein CAWSPGQGNDEQYF. Combining the CDR3 with reference TRBV30 and TRBJ2-7 gives the whole variable domain SQTIHQWPATLVQPVGSPLSLECTVEGTSNPNLYWYRQAAGRGLQLLFYSVGIGQISSEVPQNLSASRPQDRQFILSSKKLLLSDSGFYLCAWSPGQGNDEQYFGPGTRLTVT.

This clonotype was detected a few times. The chain has TRBV7-3 and TRBJ1-1; TRBD1 matches 10 bases. In germline, CDR1 is SGHTA, CDR2 FQGTGA. There are 14 residues in the CDR3. Unmatched junction bases numbered 6, after V lost 6 bases and J lost 5 bases. Written as DNA, the CDR3 is TGTGCCAGCAGGGCCGGGACAGGGGTGACTGAAGCTTTCTTT. Translation: CASRAGTGVTEAFF.

This clonotype was picked up many times. The V and J genes are TRBV7-9 and TRBJ1-2; perhaps TRBD1 as D (5 bases). Trimming took off 3 bases at V and 4 bases at J, with 9 bases between the two ends. In germline, CDR1 is SEHNR, CDR2 FQNEAQ (reference sequence). The CDR3 length is 13 residues. In nucleotides, the CDR3 is TGTGCCAGCAGCTTCGAGGGGTCCTATGGCTACACCTTC. This encodes CASSFEGSYGYTF.

This clonotype occurred many times. J is TRBJ2-1 and V is TRBV12-3 or TRBV12-4; a possible D gene is TRBD2 (6 bases). Between the trimmed V and J ends, which lost 6 bases and 6 bases, there was a span of 18 bases. The CDR3 is 15 amino acids. CDR3 amino acids: CASRLPGGKSNEQFF. The CDR3 nucleotides are TGTGCCAGCAGGCTCCCAGGCGGGAAGTCCAATGAGCAGTTCTTC.

This clonotype came up a few times. The rearrangement joins TRBV28 to TRBJ1-2; no reliable D call. V lost 2 bases and J lost 0, with 7 bases in between. In germline, CDR1 is MDHEN, CDR2 SYDVKM. This CDR3 has 14 residues. The CDR3 DNA reads TGTGCCAGCAGTTTACAGGAGCCTAACTATGGCTACACCTTC. It is translated as CASSLQEPNYGYTF.